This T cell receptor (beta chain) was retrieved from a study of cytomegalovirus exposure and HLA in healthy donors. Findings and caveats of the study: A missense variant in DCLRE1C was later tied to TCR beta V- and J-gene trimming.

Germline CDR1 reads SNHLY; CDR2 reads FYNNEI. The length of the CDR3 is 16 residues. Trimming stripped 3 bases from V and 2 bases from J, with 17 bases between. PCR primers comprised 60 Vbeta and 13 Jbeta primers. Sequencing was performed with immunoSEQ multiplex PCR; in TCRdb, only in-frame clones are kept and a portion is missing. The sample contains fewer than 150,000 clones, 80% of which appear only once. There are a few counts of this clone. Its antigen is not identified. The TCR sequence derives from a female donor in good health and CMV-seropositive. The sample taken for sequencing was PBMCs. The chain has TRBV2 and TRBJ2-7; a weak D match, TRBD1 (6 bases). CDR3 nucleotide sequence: TGTGCCAGCAGTGATCGGGACATTGACAGGACCTACGAGCAGTACTTC. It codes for CASSDRDIDRTYEQYF. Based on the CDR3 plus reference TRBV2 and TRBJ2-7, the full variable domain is EPEVTQTPSHQVTQMGQEVILRCVPISNHLYFYWYRQILGQKVEFLVSFYNNEISEKSEIFDDQFSVERPDGSNFTLKIRSTKLEDSAMYFCASSDRDIDRTYEQYFGPGTRLTVT.